The rows below give T cell receptor beta chains drawn from one sample of a study of beta chain features in type 1 diabetes. The data were produced by immunoSEQ multiplex PCR, yet TCRdb's version contains in-frame clones alone and is incomplete. The repertoire consists of hundreds of thousands of clones, with more than 12% occurring once and the leading ten covering roughly 0.04%. The sample was naive CD4+ T cells from blood. All receptors derive from a man younger than 30 with type 1 diabetes. Both conserved end residues are part of each CDR3. D genes are given only for firm matches. Some rows mark clone size as missing; the rest say once, few, many or name a class of expanded clone.

d_call,clone_size,v_call,j_call,cdr3_nt,cdr3_aa
TRBD1,few,TRBV25-1,TRBJ1-4,TGTGCCAGCAGTGGGCAGGGGGTCAGGGAAAAACTGTTTTTT,CASSGQGVREKLFF
-,few,TRBV9,TRBJ2-1,TGTGCCAGCAGCGTTCTGCCGGACTCCTACAATGAGCAGTTCTTC,CASSVLPDSYNEQFF
-,-,TRBV11-1,TRBJ2-7,TGTGCCAGCAGCTTACAGCCGGTGGGCGAGCAGTACTTC,CASSLQPVGEQYF
-,few,TRBV30,TRBJ1-1,TGTGCCTGGAGTGTATCGGGATACGGGAACACTGAAGCTTTCTTT,CAWSVSGYGNTEAFF
TRBD1,few,TRBV11-3,TRBJ2-5,TGTGCCAGCAGCCTAAAACAGGGGCAAGAGACCCAGTACTTC,CASSLKQGQETQYF
TRBD1,few,TRBV18,TRBJ2-5,TGTGCCAGCTCACTTTTCGGGACAGGCCCTCAAGAGACCCAGTACTTC,CASSLFGTGPQETQYF
TRBD2,-,TRBV14,TRBJ2-3,TGTGCCAGCAGCCAAGACCGTCCTAGCGGGGGAACAGATACGCAGTATTTT,CASSQDRPSGGTDTQYF
-,few,TRBV14,TRBJ2-5,TGTGCCAGCAGCCAAGTTAGGAACCTACTGGCAGAGACCCAGTACTTC,CASSQVRNLLAETQYF
-,-,TRBV4-2,TRBJ1-2,TGTGCCAGCAGCCAAGATTTAGGGGCGCGGGATAATGGCTACACCTTC,CASSQDLGARDNGYTF
TRBD1,-,TRBV28,TRBJ2-6,TGTGCCAGCAGTATACAGGGGGCAAGTGGGGCCAACGTCCTGACTTTC,CASSIQGASGANVLTF
TRBD1,-,TRBV13,TRBJ2-1,TGTGCCAGCAGCAGCCGGGACAGACCCTACAATGAGCAGTTCTTC,CASSSRDRPYNEQFF
-,-,TRBV20-1,TRBJ2-7,TGCAGCGCAATTGGATCCTACGAGCAGTACTTC,CSAIGSYEQYF
-,-,TRBV29-1,TRBJ2-3,TGCAGCGCTAGGAGAGAAGATACGCAGTATTTT,CSARREDTQYF
TRBD1,-,TRBV18,TRBJ1-2,TGTGCCAGCTCACCGGGACAGCCTGTACTTAACTATGGCTACACCTTC,CASSPGQPVLNYGYTF
-,-,TRBV5-1,TRBJ2-6,TGCGCCAGCAGCTTGGACTACTCTGGGGCCAACGTCCTGACTTTC,CASSLDYSGANVLTF
TRBD1,few,TRBV7-9,TRBJ1-1,TGTGCCAGCAGCCCTGGACAGGGTAGGATGAACACTGAAGCTTTCTTT,CASSPGQGRMNTEAFF
-,-,TRBV7-2,TRBJ1-1,TGTGCCAGCAGCTTGATAAACACTGAAGCTTTCTTT,CASSLINTEAFF
TRBD1,-,TRBV4-3,TRBJ1-2,TGCGCCAGCAGCCAGGCCGACAGGGTCGAGGGCTACACCTTC,CASSQADRVEGYTF
-,few,TRBV30,TRBJ1-5,TGTGCCTGGGCGCCCTCGACAGGCGGAGGATACCAGCCCCAGCATTTT,CAWAPSTGGGYQPQHF
-,few,TRBV12-5,TRBJ2-5,TGTGCTAGTGGTGTTGGGGGAGAGACCCAGTACTTC,CASGVGGETQYF
-,-,TRBV7-2,TRBJ1-3,TGTGCCAGCAGCCGCGACGTATCTGGAAACACCATATATTTT,CASSRDVSGNTIYF
TRBD1,-,TRBV5-1,TRBJ2-7,TGCGCCAGCAGCTTGGCCGACAGGGACTACGAGCAGTACTTC,CASSLADRDYEQYF
-,few,TRBV6-5,TRBJ2-5,TGTGCCACCCGGGACCGGAGGGAGACCCAGTACTTC,CATRDRRETQYF
-,-,TRBV2,TRBJ2-5,TGTGCCAGCAGTAACAGGATTAAAGAGACCCAGTACTTC,CASSNRIKETQYF
-,few,TRBV5-6,TRBJ2-3,TGTGCCAGCAGCTTTAAGTTGCCAGATACGCAGTATTTT,CASSFKLPDTQYF
-,-,TRBV18,TRBJ2-1,TGTGCCAGCTCGCTTCGGCGGGACAACTCCTACAATGAGCAGTTCTTC,CASSLRRDNSYNEQFF
-,-,TRBV5-1,TRBJ2-1,TGCGCCAGCAGCTTCGAGCGGGAGCAGTTCTTC,CASSFEREQFF
-,few,TRBV4-2,TRBJ2-3,TGTGCCAGCAGCCAAGATGTGGGCGGGTTAAGCACAGATACGCAGTATTTT,CASSQDVGGLSTDTQYF
-,-,TRBV5-1,TRBJ1-1,TGCGCCAGCAGCTACATACAAGGGGTGACGAACACTGAAGCTTTCTTT,CASSYIQGVTNTEAFF
TRBD1,-,TRBV6-1,TRBJ1-2,TGTGCCAGCTCGACAGGGAACCGTTATGGCTACACCTTC,CASSTGNRYGYTF
-,-,TRBV2,TRBJ2-1,TGTGCCAGCAGTGAAGCACCGACAGGGAGGCTTTACAATGAGCAGTTCTTC,CASSEAPTGRLYNEQFF
-,few,TRBV10-3,TRBJ1-2,TGTGCCATAGGGTGGCAGAAAAATAACTATGGCTACACCTTC,CAIGWQKNNYGYTF
TRBD1,few,TRBV30,TRBJ1-2,TGTGCCTGGAGTACCCGACAGACAGGGAACTATGGCTACACCTTC,CAWSTRQTGNYGYTF
TRBD1,-,TRBV4-2,TRBJ1-2,TGTGCCAGCAGCCCGATGGGGACAGGGGATGGCTACACCTTC,CASSPMGTGDGYTF
-,-,TRBV5-6,TRBJ2-3,TGTGCCAGCAGCTTGACGGGTTTCGGCACAGATACGCAGTATTTT,CASSLTGFGTDTQYF
-,-,TRBV6-5,TRBJ2-1,TGTGCCAGCAGCTACCGGGAGCGCCTTGAGCAGTTCTTC,CASSYRERLEQFF
TRBD1,few,TRBV18,TRBJ2-7,TGTGCCAGCTCACCTCAGATCGGGACAGGGAGGTACGAGCAGTACTTC,CASSPQIGTGRYEQYF
TRBD2,few,TRBV6-5,TRBJ2-3,TGTGCCAGCAGCCGCGGGGGTATCCGAACAGATACGCAGTATTTT,CASSRGGIRTDTQYF
-,few,TRBV30,TRBJ1-1,TGTGCCTGGGGGGAAGGGACGGGGTACACTGAAGCTTTCTTT,CAWGEGTGYTEAFF
-,few,TRBV19,TRBJ1-2,TGTGCCAGTAGTATTTCGGCGGATGGCTACACCTTC,CASSISADGYTF
-,few,TRBV30,TRBJ1-5,TGTGCCTGGAGTAAAGGACTCCCTCAGCCCCAGCATTTT,CAWSKGLPQPQHF
-,few,TRBV9,TRBJ2-2,TGTGCCAGCAGGTCAACGGCGAACACCGGGGAGCTGTTTTTT,CASRSTANTGELFF
-,few,TRBV5-1,TRBJ2-1,TGCGCCAGCAGCCCCGGGGGCGGGAGCTCCTACAATGAGCAGTTCTTC,CASSPGGGSSYNEQFF
TRBD2,-,TRBV13,TRBJ2-3,TGTGCCAGCAGCTTAGAGGGGCCTAGCGGGACTAGCACAGATACGCAGTATTTT,CASSLEGPSGTSTDTQYF
-,few,TRBV5-4,TRBJ2-7,TGTGCCAGCAGCCCCGACTCCGCCAGGGGTGGGTACGAGCAGTACTTC,CASSPDSARGGYEQYF
TRBD1,few,TRBV30,TRBJ1-2,TGTGCCTGGAGTGTACGACAGGGTGGCTACACCTTC,CAWSVRQGGYTF